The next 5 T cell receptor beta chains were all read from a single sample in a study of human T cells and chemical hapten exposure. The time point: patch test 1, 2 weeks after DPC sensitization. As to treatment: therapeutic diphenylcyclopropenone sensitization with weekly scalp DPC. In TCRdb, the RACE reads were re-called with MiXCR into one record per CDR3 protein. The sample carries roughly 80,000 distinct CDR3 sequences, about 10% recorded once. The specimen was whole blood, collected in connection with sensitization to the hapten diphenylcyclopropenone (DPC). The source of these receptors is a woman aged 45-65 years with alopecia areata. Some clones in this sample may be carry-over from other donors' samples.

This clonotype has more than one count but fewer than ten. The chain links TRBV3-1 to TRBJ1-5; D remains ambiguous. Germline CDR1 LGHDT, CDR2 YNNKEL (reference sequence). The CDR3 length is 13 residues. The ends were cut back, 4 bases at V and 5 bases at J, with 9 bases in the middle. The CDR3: CASSLGDYQPQHF. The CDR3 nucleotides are TGTGCCAGCAGCCTAGGCGACTATCAGCCCCAGCATTTT.

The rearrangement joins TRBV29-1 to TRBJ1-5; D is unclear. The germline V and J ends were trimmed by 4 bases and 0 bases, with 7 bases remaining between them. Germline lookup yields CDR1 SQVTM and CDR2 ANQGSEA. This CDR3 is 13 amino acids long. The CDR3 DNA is TGCAGCGTTGTAGTCAATAGCAATCAGCCCCAGCATTTT. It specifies CSVVVNSNQPQHF.

The CDR3 DNA sequence: TGCGCCAGCAGCTTGGATGGGGCCGCGAACACTGAAGCTTTCTTT. Its protein product is CASSLDGAANTEAFF. V usage is TRBV5-1 and J usage is TRBJ1-1, with D perhaps TRBD1 (5 bases). Trimming shortened V by 0 bases and J by 1 base, and 10 bases separated the two germline ends. Germline loops: CDR1 SGHRS, CDR2 YFSETQ. The CDR3 extends over 15 amino acids.

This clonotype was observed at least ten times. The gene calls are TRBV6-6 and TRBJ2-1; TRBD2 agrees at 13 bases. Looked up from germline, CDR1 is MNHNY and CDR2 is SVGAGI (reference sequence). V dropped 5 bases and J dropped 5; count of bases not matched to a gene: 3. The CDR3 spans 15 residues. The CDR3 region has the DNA TGTGCCAGCAGTCCTGGACTAGCGGGAGACAATGAGCAGTTCTTC. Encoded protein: CASSPGLAGDNEQFF.

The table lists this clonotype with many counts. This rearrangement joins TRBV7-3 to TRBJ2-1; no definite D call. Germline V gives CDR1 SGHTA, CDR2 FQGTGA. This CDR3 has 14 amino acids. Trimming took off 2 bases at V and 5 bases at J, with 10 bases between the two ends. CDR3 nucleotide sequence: TGTGCCAGCAGCTTAGGGCCAAACGACAATGAGCAGTTCTTC. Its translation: CASSLGPNDNEQFF.